This entry lists 14 T cell receptor beta chains sequenced from one sample in a study of shared clonotypes between healthy human individuals. Produced via immunoSEQ multiplex PCR; TCRdb's table is partial and in-frame only. The sample consists of approximately 980,000 clones, about 80% of them appearing once. Specimen: memory CD4+ T cells sorted from blood. Subset given: CD45RA-negative fraction. The source of these receptors is a young man in good health.

The chain has TRBV14 and TRBJ2-3, with D hard to call. Germline V gene sequence: CDR1 SGHDN, CDR2 FVKESK. Trimming left V 3 bases short and J 6 bases short, with 22 bases between. This CDR3 is built from 17 residues. CDR3 sequence: CASSQFFGSVTVDTQYF. The CDR3, as DNA: TGTGCCAGCAGCCAGTTTTTCGGCAGCGTAACGGTCGATACGCAGTATTTT.

Only one count was recorded for this clone. In nucleotides, the CDR3 is TGTGCCAGCAGCTTGGGGGCCCGGGAGACCCAGTACTTC. Translation: CASSLGARETQYF. This chain links TRBV11-3 with TRBJ2-5; a weak D match, TRBD1 (6 bases). The CDR3 totals 13 residues. CDR1 SGHNT and CDR2 YENEEA come from the germline V gene. V lost 3 bases and J 5 bases, leaving 10 bases between the germline ends.

The rearrangement links TRBV19 to TRBJ2-1, with D possibly being TRBD1 (5 bases). Trimming took 2 bases from V and 6 from J, leaving 11 bases between them. This CDR3 is 14 amino acids long. Looked up from germline, CDR1 is LNHDA and CDR2 is SQIVND (reference sequence). The CDR3 DNA reads as TGTGCCAGTAGTATACCCCATAGGGGCAATGAGCAGTTCTTC. This sequence encodes CASSIPHRGNEQFF.

The genes are TRBV18 and TRBJ2-2; 8 bases align to TRBD2. V dropped 6 bases and J dropped 1; count of bases not matched to a gene: 4. The germline V gene encodes CDR1 KGHSH and CDR2 LQKENI. This CDR3 region has 15 residues. The CDR3 region is CASSRGGQNTGELFF. The CDR3 DNA is TGTGCCAGCTCTCGGGGGGGCCAGAACACCGGGGAGCTGTTTTTT.

The chain is built from TRBV18 and TRBJ2-3; 16 bases agree with TRBD2. The germline V gene encodes CDR1 KGHSH and CDR2 LQKENI. V gave up 6 bases and J gave up 4 bases; unmatched junction bases: 7. CDR3 length equals 17 residues. CDR3 DNA: TGTGCCAGCTCCCGCGGGACTAGCGGGGGGGCTGCAGATACGCAGTATTTT. Translating it yields CASSRGTSGGAADTQYF.

In this sample, this clone turned up a few times. The sample has other DNA sequences that encode this CDR3 too. The chain links TRBV29-1 to TRBJ1-1; D is ambiguous. Trimming shortened V by 4 bases and J by 1 base, and 7 bases separated the two germline ends. Germline loops: CDR1 SQVTM, CDR2 ANQGSEA. This CDR3 has 12 amino acids. The CDR3 loop is CSVGSGNTEAFF. The CDR3 DNA reads as TGCAGCGTTGGATCGGGGAACACTGAAGCTTTCTTT.

This chain joins TRBV18 and TRBJ1-3, with D uncertain. CDR1 and CDR2 (germline): KGHSH, LQKENI. The CDR3 contains 14 residues. V lost 2 bases, J lost 4 bases, and 9 bases lay in between. CDR3 DNA sequence: TGTGCCAGCTCACCAAGTCGTGGCGGAAACACCATATATTTT. Translating it yields CASSPSRGGNTIYF.

J is TRBJ2-5 and V is TRBV6-5; perhaps TRBD1 as D (6 bases). The CDR3 sequence is 13 residues long. Per germline, CDR1 MNHEY and CDR2 SVGAGI. Trimming cost V 5 bases and J 5 bases, with 12 bases left between them. The DNA for the CDR3 is TGTGCCAGCAGTAAGGGGGTTAGGGAGACCCAGTACTTC. Amino acid sequence: CASSKGVRETQYF.

The chain combines TRBV2 with TRBJ2-2, with D maybe TRBD1 (6 bases). Germline V gene sequence: CDR1 SNHLY, CDR2 FYNNEI. V was trimmed by 7 bases and J by 6 bases, leaving 15 bases between them. The CDR3 loop spans 14 amino acids. The CDR3: CASKSRGSSGELFF. For the CDR3, the DNA is TGTGCCAGCAAAAGCAGGGGAAGTTCCGGGGAGCTGTTTTTT.

This clone was counted once. V gene TRBV7-9 combines with J gene TRBJ2-1, with 7 bases aligning to TRBD2. The CDR3 covers 18 residues. V lost 4 bases and J lost 0; bases outside the gene matches: 12. CDR1 is SEHNR, CDR2 FQNEAQ, per germline (reference sequence). The CDR3 spells CASSSLGLAESSYNEQFF. Written as DNA, the CDR3 is TGTGCCAGCAGCTCCCTCGGTCTAGCGGAAAGCTCCTACAATGAGCAGTTCTTC.

This clone is a singleton in its sample. V gene TRBV6-1 combines with J gene TRBJ2-2; D may be TRBD2 (5 bases). The germline CDR1 and CDR2 sequences are MNHNS and SASEGT. V lost 7 bases and J lost 3, with 9 bases in between. The CDR3 length is 13 residues. Here the CDR3 reads CASIRGDTGELFF. In DNA, the CDR3 is TGTGCCAGCATTCGGGGAGACACCGGGGAGCTGTTTTTT.

To note about this clone: Other DNA sequences from this sample encode an identical CDR3 as well. V and J are TRBV7-9 and TRBJ2-7; a weak D match, TRBD1 (6 bases). CDR1 and CDR2 (germline): SEHNR, FQNEAQ (reference sequence). V was shortened by 0 bases and J by 2 bases, with 14 bases between the two germline ends. This CDR3 has 16 residues. The CDR3: CASSLARGTGTYEQYF. The CDR3 DNA follows: TGTGCCAGCAGCTTAGCGAGGGGGACGGGGACCTACGAGCAGTACTTC.

The chain couples TRBV2 to TRBJ2-2; the D gene is possibly TRBD1 (6 bases). This CDR3 is built from 15 residues. Trimming cost V 7 bases and J 4 bases, with 16 bases left between them. The germline V gene encodes CDR1 SNHLY and CDR2 FYNNEI. This CDR3 reads CASISRGQSTGELFF. The CDR3 nucleotides are TGTGCCAGCATCTCGCGAGGACAGTCCACCGGGGAGCTGTTTTTT.

V gene TRBV11-2 combines with J gene TRBJ2-7; D ambiguous. The V end lost 3 bases, the J end lost 0 bases, and 9 bases lay between the germline ends. The CDR3 length is 14 residues. Germline V gene sequence: CDR1 SGHAT, CDR2 FQNNGV. CDR3: CASSFALFSYEQYF. The CDR3 nucleotides read TGTGCCAGCAGCTTCGCGCTCTTCTCCTACGAGCAGTACTTC.